This T cell receptor beta chain was identified in a study of shared T cell receptors in the human thymus. Produced via immunoSEQ multiplex PCR; TCRdb's table is partial and in-frame only. This table holds hundreds of thousands of clones, 87% found once. The CDR3 has 16 amino acids. V lost 5 bases and J lost 1; bases outside the gene matches: 8. Germline V gene data show CDR1 as MDHEN and CDR2 as SYDVKM. The data were also submitted as part of a second study, on human thymus T cells. That source adds: Corrective heart surgery yielded the resections from which the thymus tissue came. Seemingly biased V and J gene usage marked thymic and blood repertoires.

This chain connects TRBV28 to TRBJ1-1; the match to TRBD1 covers 9 bases. This receptor was obtained from a boy younger than two with a congenital heart defect. The sample comprised thymocytes. The chain's CDR3 is CASSRKTGGGNTEAFF. The CDR3 nucleotides read TGTGCCAGCAGTAGAAAGACAGGGGGGGGGAACACTGAAGCTTTCTTT.